This record looks at one T cell receptor beta chain sequence and its context. What antigen it recognizes has not been identified. No base-level quality is on record; no much larger clone is a single base apart. This sample was taken from a study of blood T cell repertoires in COVID-19 (dated by TCRdb to 2019 to 2021). Some background on the complete study: Samples covering the acute and convalescent phases of COVID-19 were provided by collaborators in the United States, Italy and Spain. The prospective study material was composed of cDNA or gDNA derived from T cells, B-cell-depleted T cells, or PBMCs. Deeply sampled blood TCRbeta repertoires from subjects exposed to, actively infected with, or recovered from COVID-19 were included in the dataset. The repertoires were released in a freely available public database intended as a resource for research on the immune response to SARS-CoV-2. Samples were obtained from the ongoing ImmuneRACE study (first 160 participants) and from some 1,200 subjects provided by 6 global collaborators. Sample metadata almost always included a de-identified subject ID, COVID-19 status, age in years and sex. Where available, HLA class I and class II types were obtained from metadata supplied by the sample provider rather than from assay-based typing.

Enrolling through a virtual design, the prospective study's participants ranged in age from roughly 18 to 100 years and lived across more than 20 United States geographic areas. In the prospective study, cohorts were assigned on the basis of participant-reported clinical history obtained from a screening survey and a study questionnaire. ImmuneRACE Cohort 3 recovered participants were defined by two consecutive negative NP/OP PCR tests, healthcare professional clearance, or symptom resolution. In the prospective study, mobile phlebotomists collected whole blood, serum and a nasopharyngeal or oropharyngeal swab from each participant. Over a roughly two-month period, participants in the prospective study had the option of providing additional blood draws and questionnaires. Before DNA extraction, blood samples from the prospective study were shipped at room temperature or frozen. Broad study findings and their caveats: How much clinical and demographic metadata was included differed by source and by participant, and the metadata was provided uncurated.

TCRbeta CDR3 regions were amplified from genomic DNA using the immunoSEQ Assay, a bias-controlled multiplex PCR. As for the original processing: Nucleated cell counts per sample were estimated from amplification of reference gene primers within the assay. To quantify the absolute abundance of each unique TCRbeta CDR3 rearrangement, sequence reads were collapsed and filtered. Productive Simpson clonality was computed per sample as the square root of Simpson's diversity index over productive rearrangements. This immuneACCESS table, as held by TCRdb, lists in-frame sequences with V and J called but not all clones. Of the missing ones, under half trace to an unresolved V gene in checked studies; the others have no known cause. The D gene and trimming were derived from the DNA, and the V and J assignments and clone size from that table. This sample holds 290,000 or so clones; approximately 86% were observed only once. Together, the top ten hold under 3% of the sample.

Sequenced material: PBMCs or T cells enriched from blood (not recorded which). The TCR comes from a woman under 30 who had recovered from COVID-19.

In nucleotide form, the sequence is TGTGCCAGCACCCTCCTAGCGGGGGGGTACAATGAGCAGTTCTTC. Translation gives CASTLLAGGYNEQFF. The rearrangement combines TRBV6-5 with TRBJ2-1, and TRBD2 aligns with 12 junction nucleotides. From V the trimming removes 7 bases and from J it removes 4 bases, while the gene matches leave 5 bases of the junction unaccounted for. Taken from the germline V gene, the CDR1 and CDR2 loops are MNHEY and SVGAGI. The cysteine opens and the phenylalanine closes a CDR3 of 15 amino acids. Only the CDR3 portion is preserved as DNA: 45 bases, with reading frame beginning at the first base.